The 26 T cell receptor beta chains given below trace back to one sample, sequenced in a study of somatic mutations in cytotoxic T cells in rheumatoid arthritis. Repertoires were generated with immunoSEQ multiplex PCR, while TCRdb's copy carries only in-frame clones and drops some. The sample carries 15,000 to 20,000 clones, more than 60% recorded once. The specimen was CD8+ T cells sorted from blood. These receptors were taken from a woman aged 60-75 years in good health.

Written as DNA, the CDR3 is TGTGCCAGCAGTGAAATCGATAGGGGCGGCTACACCTTC. Amino acid sequence: CASSEIDRGGYTF. The chain joins TRBV2 to TRBJ1-2; a weak D match, TRBD1 (5 bases). The CDR3 sequence is 13 residues long. V was cut by 2 bases and J by 8 bases, with 12 bases left in between. Germline V CDR1 and CDR2: SNHLY, FYNNEI. The variable domain in full, completed from reference TRBV2 and TRBJ1-2, reads EPEVTQTPSHQVTQMGQEVILRCVPISNHLYFYWYRQILGQKVEFLVSFYNNEISEKSEIFDDQFSVERPDGSNFTLKIRSTKLEDSAMYFCASSEIDRGGYTFGSGTRLTVV.

This clone is labeled hyperexpanded (1% or more). The chain combines TRBV2 with TRBJ2-7; 8 positions agree with TRBD1. Trimming took 9 bases from V and 2 from J; bases not matched to a gene: 9. The CDR3 covers 14 residues. The V gene's germline CDR1 is SNHLY and CDR2 FYNNEI. CDR3 amino acids: CASLGQGRPYEQYF. DNA for the CDR3: TGTGCCAGTCTTGGACAGGGCCGCCCCTACGAGCAGTACTTC.

The chain is built from TRBV10-2 and TRBJ2-2; TRBD2 matches at 9 bases. The V and J ends lost 0 bases and 5 bases, in that order; junction bases with no gene match: 4. Per germline, CDR1 WSHSY and CDR2 SAAADI. The CDR3 spans 16 residues. The CDR3 DNA reads as TGCGCCAGCAGTGAGTCCCTAGCGGGACAAACCGGGGAGCTGTTTTTT. Translated, it gives CASSESLAGQTGELFF.

This chain uses TRBV7-9 with TRBJ2-7; the D gene is possibly TRBD2 (5 bases). This CDR3 has 15 amino acids. In germline, CDR1 is SEHNR, CDR2 FQNEAQ (reference sequence). Deletions cut 4 bases from V and 2 bases from J, with 15 bases between. CDR3 amino acids: CASSSEGRTTYEQYF. CDR3 nucleotides: TGTGCCAGCAGCTCAGAGGGCCGTACGACCTACGAGCAGTACTTC.

This sequence joins TRBV5-4 and TRBJ1-2, with 8 positions matching TRBD1. The CDR3 length is 16 residues. In germline, CDR1 is SGHNT, CDR2 YYREEE (reference sequence). V shed 4 bases and J 3 bases; nucleotides not matched to a gene: 11. The CDR3: CASSNSPWDRHYGYTF. The CDR3 DNA sequence: TGTGCCAGCAGCAATTCGCCTTGGGACAGGCACTATGGCTACACCTTC.

The chain recombines TRBV11-2 with TRBJ2-2; D gene uncertain. V was clipped by 1 base and J by 7 bases, with 1 base between them. The CDR3 sequence is 11 residues long. CDR1 SGHAT and CDR2 FQNNGV come from the germline V gene. The CDR3 bases are TGTGCCAGCAGCTTAGTCGGGGAGCTGTTTTTT. As protein: CASSLVGELFF.

CDR3 loop: CASSIRVGGDRGMANEKLFF. In nucleotides, the CDR3 is TGTGCCAGTAGTATCCGCGTGGGGGGCGATCGTGGGATGGCTAATGAAAAACTGTTTTTT. The chain links TRBV19 to TRBJ1-4; tentative D call: TRBD1 (6 bases). V shed 3 bases and J shed 3 bases, with 26 bases lying between them. Germline V gives CDR1 LNHDA, CDR2 SQIVND (reference sequence). This CDR3 has 20 residues.

V and J are TRBV6-1 and TRBJ1-2; no definite D call. The V gene's germline CDR1 is MNHNS and CDR2 SASEGT. Trimming took off 6 bases at V and 8 bases at J, with 19 bases between the two ends. The CDR3 runs to 14 residues. CDR3 residues: CASRGWADREGYTF. Written as DNA, the CDR3 is TGTGCCAGCAGGGGATGGGCTGATCGGGAGGGCTACACCTTC.

The CDR3: CASSSRDSGSYNEQFF. CDR3 bases: TGTGCCAGCAGCAGCCGGGACAGTGGGTCATACAATGAGCAGTTCTTC. This chain links TRBV7-9 with TRBJ2-1, with 7 nucleotides matching TRBD1. CDR1 is SEHNR and CDR2 is FQNEAQ in the germline V gene (reference sequence). The length of the CDR3 is 16 residues. V was clipped by 5 bases and J by 4 bases; unmatched bases: 11.

The chain uses TRBV27 and TRBJ2-1, with D possibly matching TRBD1 (6 bases). With 3 bases removed from V and 0 bases from J, the gap between germline ends came to 12 bases. CDR1 and CDR2 (germline): MNHEY, SMNVEV (reference sequence). The CDR3 has 16 residues. CDR3 region: CASSFPRGGSYNEQFF. The CDR3 DNA is TGTGCCAGCAGTTTCCCCCGAGGGGGCTCCTACAATGAGCAGTTCTTC.

This clone was seen more than once but under ten times. The rearrangement links TRBV7-9 to TRBJ2-7; TRBD2 aligns across 7 bases. V shed 8 bases and J 6 bases; nucleotides not matched to a gene: 10. Germline loops: CDR1 SEHNR, CDR2 FQNEAQ (reference sequence). The CDR3 runs 13 residues. This chain's CDR3 is CASGEGFLIEQYF. The CDR3 DNA is TGTGCCAGCGGGGAGGGATTTCTCATCGAGCAGTACTTC.

This clone has a handful of counts. The chain joins TRBV9 to TRBJ1-1; D gene unclear. V was pared by 7 bases and J by 2 bases, with 9 bases between. Germline-derived CDR1 and CDR2 are SGDLS and YYNGEE. This CDR3 comprises 12 residues. The CDR3 loop is CASGRGNTEAFF. DNA of the CDR3: TGTGCCAGCGGTCGGGGAAACACTGAAGCTTTCTTT.

V gene TRBV27 combines with J gene TRBJ2-1; TRBD2 agrees at 10 bases. This CDR3 contains 15 residues. Germline CDR1 MNHEY, CDR2 SMNVEV (reference sequence). Trimming took 3 bases from V and 9 from J; bases not matched to a gene: 8. CDR3 in amino acids: CASSLGSSGSTEQFF. CDR3 nucleotides: TGTGCCAGCAGTTTGGGGTCTAGCGGGAGTACTGAGCAGTTCTTC.

This clone has just a few counts. This chain uses TRBV19 with TRBJ1-5, with D perhaps TRBD1 (5 bases). The CDR3 covers 14 residues. CDR1 is LNHDA, CDR2 SQIVND, per germline (reference sequence). V was pared by 6 bases and J by 6 bases, with 15 bases between. CDR3 sequence (DNA): TGTGCCAGTAGAGGGACTCTAGGGACTCAGCCCCAGCATTTT. Its protein is CASRGTLGTQPQHF.

The CDR3 region has the DNA TGTGCCATCTTCAGCAGCTCCCTACCTGACTATGGCTACACCTTC. The encoded protein is CAIFSSSLPDYGYTF. The chain combines TRBV10-3 with TRBJ1-2, with D unclear. Between the trimmed V and J ends, which lost 8 bases and 3 bases, there was a span of 19 bases. CDR3 length: 15 residues. Germline V gene data show CDR1 as ENHRY and CDR2 as SYGVKD.

CDR3 region: CASRPQGNEQFF. The CDR3 DNA sequence: TGTGCCAGCAGACCACAGGGCAATGAGCAGTTCTTC. V gene TRBV28 combines with J gene TRBJ2-1; a possible D gene is TRBD1 (6 bases). Germline V gene sequence: CDR1 MDHEN, CDR2 SYDVKM. The V end was cut by 6 bases, the J end by 6 bases, with 9 bases between. CDR3 size: 12 residues.

This sequence joins TRBV29-1 and TRBJ2-1, with D possibly being TRBD1 (6 bases). V shed 6 bases and J shed 8 bases, with 17 bases lying between them. The germline CDR1 and CDR2 sequences are SQVTM and ANQGSEA. CDR3 length: 13 residues. CDR3 DNA sequence: TGCAGCGTCGGGACAAGGGGTGGGGATGAGCAGTTCTTC. Protein sequence: CSVGTRGGDEQFF.

This chain links TRBV6-6 with TRBJ1-1, with D unresolved. This CDR3 is 12 amino acids long. Trimming cost V 7 bases and J 10 bases, with 16 bases left between them. The V gene's germline CDR1 is MNHNY and CDR2 SVGAGI (reference sequence). For the CDR3, the DNA is TGTGCCAGCACCCCGGAGCCCAACCCAGCTTTCTTT. This translates into CASTPEPNPAFF.

This sequence joins TRBV4-1 and TRBJ2-4, with D tentatively TRBD2 (5 bases). Between the trimmed V and J ends, which lost 2 bases and 6 bases, there was a span of 11 bases. The length of the CDR3 is 14 residues. Germline V gives CDR1 MGHRA, CDR2 YSYEKL. The chain's CDR3 is CASSQLDRGNIQYF. DNA of the CDR3: TGCGCCAGCAGCCAACTCGACCGGGGAAACATTCAGTACTTC.

Only a few counts were recorded for this clone. V usage is TRBV2 and J usage is TRBJ2-7, with a tentative D call TRBD1 (6 bases). The germline V gene has CDR1 SNHLY and CDR2 FYNNEI. This CDR3 contains 12 residues. Trimming removed 7 bases from V and 5 bases from J, with 12 bases in between. As DNA, the CDR3 is TGTGCCAGCATCCCAGGGGTTCACGAGCAGTACTTC. Residues: CASIPGVHEQYF.

This clone was detected only once. The V and J genes are TRBV9 and TRBJ2-2, with D possibly being TRBD2 (7 bases). Germline lookup yields CDR1 SGDLS and CDR2 YYNGEE. The ends were cut back, 1 base at V and 8 bases at J, with 21 bases in the middle. The CDR3 spans 17 residues. CDR3 DNA sequence: TGTGCCAGCAGCGTACCTAGGGGGGGCGGGTGGTCGGGGGAGCTGTTTTTT. Translated, it gives CASSVPRGGGWSGELFF.

V is TRBV9 and J is TRBJ1-1; D uncertain. This CDR3 spans 13 amino acids. The ends were cut back, 3 bases at V and 7 bases at J, with 13 bases in the middle. The germline gives CDR1 SGDLS, CDR2 YYNGEE. The CDR3 is CASSAGGYSEAFF. The CDR3 bases are TGTGCCAGCAGCGCGGGCGGGTACAGTGAAGCTTTCTTT.

CDR3 residues: CASSGLVSYNEQFF. The CDR3 bases are TGTGCCAGCAGCGGACTAGTAAGCTACAATGAGCAGTTCTTC. The V call is TRBV2, the J call TRBJ2-1, with TRBD2 matching over 7 bases. The germline gives CDR1 SNHLY, CDR2 FYNNEI. Trimming cost V 6 bases and J 3 bases; bases outside gene matches: 5. This CDR3 spans 14 amino acids.

This clone showed up just once. The chain uses TRBV30 and TRBJ2-1, with 10 nucleotides matching TRBD2. CDR1 is GTSNPN, CDR2 SVGIG, per germline (reference sequence). The CDR3 is 16 residues long. After removal of 1 base from V and 8 bases from J, the junction contained 11 bases not matched to a gene. CDR3 protein: CAWSASGGAQSYEQFF. The CDR3 DNA reads as TGTGCCTGGAGTGCCAGCGGGGGGGCCCAGTCTTATGAGCAGTTCTTC. Together with reference TRBV30 and TRBJ2-1, the CDR3 gives the full variable domain: SQTIHQWPATLVQPVGSPLSLECTVEGTSNPNLYWYRQAAGRGLQLLFYSVGIGQISSEVPQNLSASRPQDRQFILSSKKLLLSDSGFYLCAWSASGGAQSYEQFFGPGTRLTVL.

This rearrangement joins TRBV6-4 to TRBJ1-5; D gene uncertain. This CDR3 spans 14 amino acids. V lost 3 bases and J 4 bases, leaving 10 bases between the germline ends. CDR1 is MRHNA, CDR2 SNTAGT, per germline. DNA for the CDR3: TGTGCCAGCAGTGAAAACCCTGGAAATCAGCCCCAGCATTTT. Translation: CASSENPGNQPQHF.

The chain carries TRBV6-5 and TRBJ2-1; no firm D call. This CDR3 is built from 14 residues. V was pared by 6 bases and J by 1 base, with 10 bases between. CDR1 and CDR2 (germline): MNHEY, SVGAGI. In DNA form, the CDR3 reads TGTGCCAGCAGGCCGGCCGGATCCTACAATGAGCAGTTCTTC. Its translation: CASRPAGSYNEQFF.